This T cell receptor (beta chain) was obtained from a study of patients and donors after allogeneic stem cell transplantation. Each CDR3 protein is one row after TCRdb ran MiXCR on the RT-PCR reads. Of over 30,000 distinct CDR3 sequences in the sample, about two fifths are singletons; the top ten hold less than 85%. Germline V gene lookup returns CDR1 LGHDT and CDR2 YNNKEL (reference sequence). The CDR3 covers 16 residues. Germline trimming cut 2 bases from V and 1 base from J; bases unmatched to any gene: 3. The sequencing input was blood, either unsorted or a sorted T cell fraction (not recorded which). The sequence was obtained from a human donor who was either an allogeneic HSCT recipient or a stem cell or donor lymphocyte infusion donor (not recorded which). It is not recorded whose cells these are; they may come from a transplant donor. The rearrangement uses TRBV3-1 and TRBJ2-3; TRBD1 matches 10 bases. CDR3 sequence (DNA): TGTGCCAGCAGCCAATGGGACAGGGGTGGCACAGATACGCAGTATTTT. Encoded protein: CASSQWDRGGTDTQYF.